This is a list of T cell receptor beta chains from one sample in a study of cytomegalovirus exposure and HLA in healthy donors. Profiled with immunoSEQ multiplex PCR; TCRdb holds only in-frame clones, not every one. The profile shows some 150,000 clones, roughly 86% of them singletons. The specimen sequenced was PBMCs. The receptor source for this set is a human donor in good health. Both conserved end residues are part of each CDR3. The D gene is left open where the match is weak. Rows may omit the clone size; those that give it use once, few, many or a size class.

j_gene,v_gene,d_gene,abundance,CDR3nt,CDR3aa
TRBJ1-5,TRBV5-1,.,.,TGCGCCAGCAGCTTGGAGGACAGTTATACGAGCAATCAGCCCCAGCATTTT,CASSLEDSYTSNQPQHF
TRBJ2-1,TRBV7-9,.,.,TGTGCCAGCAGTCCTCTAGACGGGCAGTTCTTC,CASSPLDGQFF
TRBJ2-2,TRBV18,.,few,TGTGCCAGCTCACCCACTAACCCCGAAATCACCGGGGAGCTGTTTTTT,CASSPTNPEITGELFF
TRBJ1-1,TRBV20-1,TRBD1,.,TGCAGCGGGACAGCGAACACTGAAGCTTTCTTT,CSGTANTEAFF
TRBJ2-7,TRBV27,TRBD2,.,TGTGCCAGCAGTTTCGGGACTAGAGGCTACGAGCAGTACTTC,CASSFGTRGYEQYF
TRBJ1-1,TRBV5-1,TRBD1,.,TGCGCCAGCAGCTTCCGACAGGGGGCTTTGAACACTGAAGCTTTCTTT,CASSFRQGALNTEAFF
TRBJ2-2,TRBV27,TRBD1,.,TGTGCCAGCAGTTTTGGGACAGGGAACACCGGGGAGCTGTTTTTT,CASSFGTGNTGELFF
TRBJ1-1,TRBV5-1,TRBD1,.,TGCGCCAGCAGTTTCGTATACAGGGGGAACACTGAAGCTTTCTTT,CASSFVYRGNTEAFF
TRBJ2-3,TRBV5-4,TRBD2,.,TGTGCCAGCAGCTTGGGAAGCGGGGGGACATCTAGCACAGATACGCAGTATTTT,CASSLGSGGTSSTDTQYF
TRBJ2-1,TRBV19,TRBD2,.,TGTGCCAGTGGGACTAGCGGGCTGGATGAGCAGTTCTTC,CASGTSGLDEQFF
TRBJ1-5,TRBV18,TRBD1,.,TGTGCCAGCTCACCAGCGACAGGGACGAGGGATCAGCCCCAGCATTTT,CASSPATGTRDQPQHF
TRBJ2-1,TRBV7-9,.,.,TGTGCCAGCAGCTTAGTTTTTGAACTAGCAAACAATGAGCAGTTCTTC,CASSLVFELANNEQFF
TRBJ1-5,TRBV5-6,.,.,TGTGCCAGCAGCCGGAGTCCCAATAGCAATCAGCCCCAGCATTTT,CASSRSPNSNQPQHF
TRBJ2-7,TRBV10-3,.,.,TGTGCCATCAGTGAGCCTACGGTGAGAGACGAGCAGTACTTC,CAISEPTVRDEQYF
TRBJ1-2,TRBV7-9,.,.,TGTGCCAGCAGCCACAGGGACCGCAAAAAAGATGGCTACACCTTC,CASSHRDRKKDGYTF
TRBJ1-4,TRBV5-1,.,.,TGCGCCAGCAGCGGACGAAACAGGGCTACTAATGAAAAACTGTTTTTT,CASSGRNRATNEKLFF
TRBJ2-7,TRBV21-1,.,.,TGTGCCAGCAGCAGACCCGGGACTCTGCAGTACTTC,CASSRPGTLQYF
TRBJ2-5,TRBV29-1,TRBD1,.,TGCAGCGTTGATTGGGGGACAGGGGGTGGGACCCAGTACTTC,CSVDWGTGGGTQYF
TRBJ2-2,TRBV4-2,TRBD2,few,TGTGCCAGCAGCCGAGGACTAGCGGACACCGGGGAGCTGTTTTTT,CASSRGLADTGELFF
TRBJ2-2,TRBV5-1,.,.,TGCGCCAGCAGCTTCGGACAGCGCGCGAACACCGGGGAGCTGTTTTTT,CASSFGQRANTGELFF
TRBJ2-2,TRBV5-1,TRBD1,.,TGCGCCAGCAGCCGGGACAGCCCGAACACCGGGGAGCTGTTTTTT,CASSRDSPNTGELFF
TRBJ2-3,TRBV6-1,.,.,TGTGCCAGTGCGCGGGGGCCTGGTACGCAGTATTTT,CASARGPGTQYF
TRBJ2-5,TRBV10-3,.,once,TGTGCCATCAGTGAGGCGCCGAAAGAGACCCAGTACTTC,CAISEAPKETQYF
TRBJ1-4,TRBV18,TRBD1,.,TGTGCCAGCTCACCCCGGACAGGAGTTAGTGAAAAACTGTTTTTT,CASSPRTGVSEKLFF
TRBJ2-3,TRBV27,TRBD1,.,TGTGCCAGCAGTTACGGGACAGGGGGCGATACGCAGTATTTT,CASSYGTGGDTQYF
TRBJ2-1,TRBV5-1,TRBD1,.,TGCGCCAGCAGCCGAAGACAGGGAATGCACAATGAGCAGTTCTTC,CASSRRQGMHNEQFF
TRBJ2-3,TRBV5-1,TRBD2,.,TGCGCCAGCAGCTTCGGGGGGGCAAGCACAGATACGCAGTATTTT,CASSFGGASTDTQYF
TRBJ1-1,TRBV29-1,TRBD1,.,TGCAGCGTTGAAGGAAGGACAGGGAACACTGAAGCTTTCTTT,CSVEGRTGNTEAFF
TRBJ1-2,TRBV2,.,.,TGTGCCAGCAGGGGGCAGGGTAGGGCTGGTGATGGCTACACCTTC,CASRGQGRAGDGYTF
TRBJ2-1,TRBV5-1,.,.,TGCGCCAGCAGCTCCCCGGGACTTAAGTACAATGAGCAGTTCTTC,CASSSPGLKYNEQFF
TRBJ1-4,TRBV28,.,.,TGTGCCGGATCGACAGGCCTACACGGTGAAAAACTGTTTTTT,CAGSTGLHGEKLFF
TRBJ2-2,TRBV6-1,.,once,TGTGCCAGCAGTGAACCCCCTCCCCCCGGGGAGCTGTTTTTT,CASSEPPPPGELFF
TRBJ2-3,TRBV29-1,.,.,TGCAGCGTTGAACCTCGAATGAAGCCTACGCAGTATTTT,CSVEPRMKPTQYF
TRBJ1-2,TRBV7-8,TRBD1,.,TGTGCCAGCAGCCCGGACAGGGACTATGGCTACACCTTC,CASSPDRDYGYTF
TRBJ2-5,TRBV6-6,.,.,TGTGCCAGCAGGACAGGACAGAGAGAGACCCAGTACTTC,CASRTGQRETQYF
TRBJ1-1,TRBV5-1,TRBD1,.,TGCGCCAGCAGCGACGGGACAGGGTATGTCGAAGCTTTCTTT,CASSDGTGYVEAFF
TRBJ1-2,TRBV18,.,.,TGTGCCAGCTCACCCTCCGGTTTCTATGGCTACACCTTC,CASSPSGFYGYTF
TRBJ1-2,TRBV5-6,TRBD1,.,TGTGCCAGCAGCTCCCATCTACAGGGGGCGCAGGGTGTTTATGGCTACACCTTC,CASSSHLQGAQGVYGYTF
TRBJ1-4,TRBV4-3,TRBD1,.,TGCGCCAGCAGCCACGCGGGACAGACGCCTAATGAAAAACTGTTTTTT,CASSHAGQTPNEKLFF
TRBJ1-2,TRBV23-1,TRBD1,once,TGCGCCAGCAGATGGACAGGCATATATGGCTACACCTTC,CASRWTGIYGYTF
TRBJ2-3,TRBV10-2,.,.,TGCGCCAGCAAGGACTCGAGTATCACAGATACGCAGTATTTT,CASKDSSITDTQYF
TRBJ2-2,TRBV2,TRBD1,.,TGTGCCAGCAGTGAGCGTTTTGGGACAGGGGTGGACACCGGGGAGCTGTTTTTT,CASSERFGTGVDTGELFF
TRBJ2-3,TRBV4-3,TRBD1,.,TGCGCCAGCAGCCGGGGACAGACGAACGGGGCCCGGGATACGCAGTATTTT,CASSRGQTNGARDTQYF
TRBJ1-1,TRBV6-1,.,few,TGTGCCAGCAGTGAATTGGGGGAGGTGGGTGAAGCTTTCTTT,CASSELGEVGEAFF
TRBJ2-5,TRBV28,.,few,TGTGCCAGCAGTTCACAGTGGACCCAGTACTTC,CASSSQWTQYF
TRBJ1-5,TRBV6-1,.,few,TGTGCCAGCAGTGAAGGGTTACACCGACAGGGCAATCAGCCCCAGCATTTT,CASSEGLHRQGNQPQHF
TRBJ1-1,TRBV7-9,TRBD1,once,TGTGCCAGCAGCTTCGAGCGACAGGGGGACACTGAAGCTTTCTTT,CASSFERQGDTEAFF
TRBJ1-1,TRBV7-7,TRBD1,.,TGTGCTAGCAGCTGGGACAGAAACACTGAAGCTTTCTTT,CASSWDRNTEAFF
TRBJ2-2,TRBV25-1,TRBD1,.,TGTGCCAGCAGTGAGGGTCTGAGGGGGCGAGATACCGGGGAGCTGTTTTTT,CASSEGLRGRDTGELFF
TRBJ1-1,TRBV5-1,TRBD1,.,TGCGCCAGCAGCCAGGCGGGACAGGGAGTCACTGAAGCTTTCTTT,CASSQAGQGVTEAFF
TRBJ1-1,TRBV30,.,.,TGTGCCTGGAGTGGGGCCAGGGGCACTGAAGCTTTCTTT,CAWSGARGTEAFF
TRBJ2-2,TRBV2,.,.,TGTGCCAGCAGTTTCCAGGGGAGGAACACCGGGGAGCTGTTTTTT,CASSFQGRNTGELFF
TRBJ1-1,TRBV28,.,few,TGTGCCAGCAGTCTCAGGTTCCGAGAAGCTTTCTTT,CASSLRFREAFF
TRBJ1-2,TRBV7-9,.,.,TGTGCCAGCAGCATCAGGGAAGGTGGCTACACCTTC,CASSIREGGYTF
TRBJ2-7,TRBV29-1,.,.,TGCAGCGTAACCGGACAGTATTCTTACGAGCAGTACTTC,CSVTGQYSYEQYF
TRBJ2-7,TRBV2,TRBD2,.,TGTGCCAGCAGCGGGACTAGCGGGAGCTCCTACGAGCAGTACTTC,CASSGTSGSSYEQYF